This T cell receptor beta chain was found in a study of response to subunit inactivated influenza vaccine. Broader study findings: Authors suggested each seasonal influenza vaccination recruits few new T cells.

Concerning this clonotype itself: Its matching antigen is unknown.

A single record per CDR3 protein comes from TCRdb applying MiXCR to the RT-PCR reads. This table holds 700,000 to 900,000 distinct CDR3 sequences, 21% found once. The TCR comes from a man aged 45 to 65 who received an inactivated influenza vaccine. Sequencing used PBMCs from blood, obtained more than 4 days after vaccination.

The CDR3 DNA reads TGTGCCAGCAGCTTAGGCGGCCAGTTGGGCGAGCAGTACTTC. Protein sequence: CASSLGGQLGEQYF. The chain recombines TRBV7-2 with TRBJ2-7; D is ambiguous. Germline V gives CDR1 SGHTA, CDR2 FQGNSA. Trimming took 1 base from V and 6 from J, leaving 13 bases between them. The CDR3 runs to 14 residues.